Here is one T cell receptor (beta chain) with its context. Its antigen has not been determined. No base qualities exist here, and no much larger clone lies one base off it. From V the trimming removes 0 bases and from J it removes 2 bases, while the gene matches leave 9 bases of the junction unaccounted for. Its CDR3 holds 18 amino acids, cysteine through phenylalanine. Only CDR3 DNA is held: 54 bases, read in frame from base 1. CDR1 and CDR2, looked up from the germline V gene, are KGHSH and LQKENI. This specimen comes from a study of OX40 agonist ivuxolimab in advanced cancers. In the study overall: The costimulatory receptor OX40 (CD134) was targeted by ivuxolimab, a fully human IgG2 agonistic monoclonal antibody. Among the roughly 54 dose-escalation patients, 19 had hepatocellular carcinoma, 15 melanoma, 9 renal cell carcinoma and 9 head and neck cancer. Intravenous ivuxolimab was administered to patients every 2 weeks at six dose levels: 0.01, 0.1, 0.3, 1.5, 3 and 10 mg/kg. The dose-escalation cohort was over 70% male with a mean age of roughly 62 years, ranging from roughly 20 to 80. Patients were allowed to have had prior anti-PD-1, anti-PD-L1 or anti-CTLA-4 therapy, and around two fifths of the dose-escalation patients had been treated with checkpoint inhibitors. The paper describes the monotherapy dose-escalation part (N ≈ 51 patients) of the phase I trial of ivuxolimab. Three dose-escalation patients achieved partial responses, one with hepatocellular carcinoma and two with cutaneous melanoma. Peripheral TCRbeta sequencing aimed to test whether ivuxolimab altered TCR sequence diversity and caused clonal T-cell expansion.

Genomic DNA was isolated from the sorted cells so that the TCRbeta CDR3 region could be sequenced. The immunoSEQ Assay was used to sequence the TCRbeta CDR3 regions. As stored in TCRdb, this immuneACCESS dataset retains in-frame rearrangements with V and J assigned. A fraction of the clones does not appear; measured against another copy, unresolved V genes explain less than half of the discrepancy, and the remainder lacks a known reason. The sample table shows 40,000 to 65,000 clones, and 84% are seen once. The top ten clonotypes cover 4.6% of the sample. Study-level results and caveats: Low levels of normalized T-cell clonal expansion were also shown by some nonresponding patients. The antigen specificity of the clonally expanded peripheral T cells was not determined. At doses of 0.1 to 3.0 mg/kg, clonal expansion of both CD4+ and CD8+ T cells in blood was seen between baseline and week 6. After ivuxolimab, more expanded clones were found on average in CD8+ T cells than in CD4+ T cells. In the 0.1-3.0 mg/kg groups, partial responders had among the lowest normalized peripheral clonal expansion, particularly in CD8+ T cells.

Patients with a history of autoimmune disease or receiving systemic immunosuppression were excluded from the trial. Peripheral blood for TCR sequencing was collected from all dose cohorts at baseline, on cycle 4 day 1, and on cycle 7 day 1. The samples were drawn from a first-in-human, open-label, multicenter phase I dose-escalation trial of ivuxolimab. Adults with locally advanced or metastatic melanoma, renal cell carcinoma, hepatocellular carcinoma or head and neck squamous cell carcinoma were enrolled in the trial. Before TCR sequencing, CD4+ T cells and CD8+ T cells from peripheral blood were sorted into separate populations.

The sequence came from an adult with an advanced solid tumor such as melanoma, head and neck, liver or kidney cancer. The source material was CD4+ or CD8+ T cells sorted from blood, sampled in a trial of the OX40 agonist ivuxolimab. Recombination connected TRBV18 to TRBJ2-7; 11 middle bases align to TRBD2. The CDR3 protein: CASSPPLAGGRGTYEQYF. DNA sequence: TGTGCCAGCTCACCACCCCTAGCGGGAGGCCGGGGAACCTACGAGCAGTACTTC.